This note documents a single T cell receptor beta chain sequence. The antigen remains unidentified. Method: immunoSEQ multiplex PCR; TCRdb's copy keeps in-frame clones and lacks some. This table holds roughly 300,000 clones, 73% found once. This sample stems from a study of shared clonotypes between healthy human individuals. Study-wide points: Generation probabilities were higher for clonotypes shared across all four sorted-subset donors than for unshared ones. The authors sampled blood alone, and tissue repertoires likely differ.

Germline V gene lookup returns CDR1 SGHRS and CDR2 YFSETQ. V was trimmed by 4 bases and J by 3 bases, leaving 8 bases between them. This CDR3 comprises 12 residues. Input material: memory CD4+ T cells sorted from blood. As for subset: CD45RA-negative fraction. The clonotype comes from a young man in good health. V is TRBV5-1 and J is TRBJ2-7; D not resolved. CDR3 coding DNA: TGCGCCAGCAGCGGTGGAGTCTACGAGCAGTACTTC. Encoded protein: CASSGGVYEQYF.